This record looks at one T cell receptor (beta chain) sequence and its context. CDR1 MNHEY and CDR2 SMNVEV come from the germline V gene (reference sequence). The CDR3 covers 17 residues. V was clipped by 5 bases and J by 3 bases; unmatched bases: 15. The data stem from a study of PD-1 blockade in mismatch repair-deficient tumors. Study overall: Patients had approximately 13 mismatch repair-deficient cancer types, all previously treated and progressing.

A few pembrolizumab responders had their TCRs sequenced. The data were produced by immunoSEQ multiplex PCR, yet TCRdb's version contains in-frame clones alone and is incomplete. The data hold about 24,000 clones, with 75% to 85% observed a single time. The chain employs TRBV27 and TRBJ2-7; 8 bases are shared with TRBD2. The TCR originated in an adult with mismatch repair-deficient cancer. The source was peripheral blood, collected 12 weeks after starting pembrolizumab. As DNA, the CDR3 is TGTGCCAGCAGTATACGGACTAGCAGCGATAATCTCTACGAGCAGTACTTC. Encoded protein: CASSIRTSSDNLYEQYF.